A selection of T cell receptor beta chains follows, all from one sample in a study of human T cells and chemical hapten exposure. From the RACE reads, TCRdb called clonotypes with MiXCR, one entry per CDR3 protein. The sample holds roughly 250,000 distinct CDR3 sequences, approximately 8.6% seen once. The starting material was whole blood, obtained in connection with sensitization to the hapten diphenylcyclopropenone (DPC). The receptors were sampled from a woman aged 40 to 50 with alopecia areata. Some clones in this sample may be carry-over from other donors' samples. CDR3s include the opening cysteine and the closing phenylalanine or tryptophan. D genes are given only for firm matches. Expanded clones get a size class; other rows say once, few or many, or leave the size out.

size	J	V	D	CDR3	DNA
.	TRBJ2-5	TRBV6-2/TRBV6-3	.	CASSLGAWTWETQYF	TGTGCCAGCAGTTTAGGAGCGTGGACTTGGGAGACCCAGTACTTC
.	TRBJ2-3	TRBV29-1	TRBD2	CSVVLAGGDDTQYF	TGCAGCGTTGTACTAGCGGGAGGGGACGATACGCAGTATTTT
.	TRBJ2-1	TRBV10-3	TRBD2	CAISESSGTYNEQFF	TGTGCCATCAGTGAGTCTAGCGGGACATACAATGAGCAGTTCTTC
few	TRBJ2-2	TRBV7-9	.	CASSPRVNTGELFF	TGTGCCAGCAGCCCCAGGGTGAACACCGGGGAGCTGTTTTTT
many	TRBJ2-2	TRBV28	TRBD2	CASSLGLAGGTGELFF	TGTGCCAGCAGTTTGGGACTAGCGGGAGGGACCGGGGAGCTGTTTTTT
.	TRBJ2-7	TRBV28	TRBD1	CASSSTTGDYEQYF	TGTGCCAGCAGCTCAACGACAGGGGACTACGAGCAGTACTTC
.	TRBJ2-3	TRBV4-3	.	CASSLEVRASTDTQYF	TGCGCCAGCAGCCTAGAAGTGAGAGCTAGCACAGATACGCAGTATTTT
.	TRBJ2-1	TRBV7-2	TRBD1	CASSFGQGPSNEQFF	TGTGCCAGCAGCTTTGGACAGGGCCCCTCCAATGAGCAGTTCTTC
.	TRBJ1-1	TRBV4-2	.	CASSHLQRNTEAFF	TGTGCCAGCAGCCACTTACAGAGGAACACTGAAGCTTTCTTT
few	TRBJ2-7	TRBV5-1	.	CASSLERVLYEQYF	TGCGCCAGCAGCTTGGAGCGGGTTCTCTACGAGCAGTACTTC
.	TRBJ1-4	TRBV5-1	TRBD1	CASSVGQGLEKLFF	TGCGCCAGCAGCGTGGGACAGGGTTTGGAAAAACTGTTTTTT
few	TRBJ1-1	TRBV5-4	.	CASSPRTDTEAFF	TGTGCCAGCAGCCCTCGGACAGACACTGAAGCTTTCTTT
few	TRBJ1-1	TRBV5-1	TRBD1	CASSLRSGGDTEAFF	TGCGCCAGCAGCTTGCGATCAGGGGGCGATACTGAAGCTTTCTTT
.	TRBJ1-1	TRBV7-3	.	CASSLREGATEAFF	TGTGCCAGCAGCTTACGGGAAGGGGCGACTGAAGCTTTCTTT
.	TRBJ2-1	TRBV20-1	.	CSAIQNEQFF	TGCAGTGCTATCCAAAATGAGCAGTTCTTC
few	TRBJ2-3	TRBV7-9	TRBD2	CASSRSGTGDTQYF	TGTGCCAGCAGCCGTAGCGGGACGGGGGATACGCAGTATTTT
.	TRBJ2-5	TRBV4-1	.	CASSQDRDTQETQYF	TGCGCCAGCAGCCAAGATAGGGACACTCAAGAGACCCAGTACTTC
few	TRBJ2-3	TRBV7-9	TRBD2	CASSLGLAGTTDTQYF	TGTGCCAGCAGCTTGGGACTAGCGGGAACAACAGATACGCAGTATTTT
many	TRBJ2-5	TRBV27	.	CASSLNGDVDLWF	TGTGCCAGCAGTTTAAATGGCGACGTAGACCTTTGGTTC
many	TRBJ2-3	TRBV12-3/TRBV12-4	TRBD2	CASSLRTSGRSSTDTQYF	TGTGCCAGCAGTTTACGGACTAGCGGGAGGTCTAGCACAGATACGCAGTATTTT
.	TRBJ2-5	TRBV9	TRBD1	CASSSGTGALGETQYF	TGTGCCAGCAGCTCCGGGACAGGGGCCCTCGGCGAGACCCAGTACTTC
many	TRBJ2-7	TRBV20-1	.	CSARRDVAYEQYF	TGCAGTGCTAGAAGGGACGTAGCCTACGAGCAGTACTTC
.	TRBJ1-1	TRBV6-5	.	CASSYLRGGGDTFF	TGTGCCAGCAGTTATCTGAGGGGGGGTGGAGACACCTTCTTT
.	TRBJ2-7	TRBV28	.	CASTSPGRRAYEQYF	TGTGCCAGCACTTCCCCCGGAAGAAGGGCCTACGAGCAGTACTTC
.	TRBJ1-5	TRBV4-2	.	CASSQGVQDQPQHF	TGTGCCAGCAGCCAAGGGGTCCAGGATCAGCCCCAGCATTTT
few	TRBJ2-3	TRBV6-5	TRBD2	CASSYDVTSGRTDTQYF	TGTGCCAGCAGTTACGACGTAACTAGCGGAAGGACAGATACGCAGTATTTT
few	TRBJ2-1	TRBV2	TRBD1	CASSLQGPYNEQFF	TGTGCCAGCAGCTTACAGGGGCCCTACAATGAGCAGTTCTTC
many	TRBJ2-1	TRBV7-9	.	CASSFDNGYNEQFF	TGTGCCAGCAGCTTCGATAATGGGTACAATGAGCAGTTCTTC
few	TRBJ2-7	TRBV6-2/TRBV6-3	.	CASSREDSQIYEQYF	TGTGCCAGCAGCCGGGAGGACAGCCAAATCTACGAGCAGTACTTC
.	TRBJ1-2	TRBV7-2	.	CASSSPDRAETNYGYTF	TGTGCCAGCAGCTCCCCCGACAGAGCGGAAACTAACTATGGCTACACCTTC
.	TRBJ2-1	TRBV9	TRBD2	CASSMAGGPPYNEQFF	TGTGCCAGCAGTATGGCGGGAGGGCCCCCCTACAATGAGCAGTTCTTC
few	TRBJ2-3	TRBV20-1	TRBD2	CSARDLGLAGYTDTQYF	TGCAGTGCTAGAGATCTTGGACTAGCGGGGTACACAGATACGCAGTATTTT
.	TRBJ1-1	TRBV9	TRBD1	CASSKGQGGAEAFF	TGTGCCAGCAGTAAGGGACAGGGAGGGGCTGAAGCTTTCTTT
few	TRBJ1-4	TRBV5-5	.	CASSLTSGNEKLFF	TGTGCCAGCAGCTTGACGTCGGGGAATGAAAAACTGTTTTTT
.	TRBJ1-1	TRBV3-1	TRBD1	CASSHGTVMNTEAFF	TGTGCCAGCAGCCACGGGACAGTCATGAACACTGAAGCTTTCTTT
many	TRBJ2-6	TRBV5-6	.	CASSSTGRSGANVLTF	TGTGCCAGCAGCTCCACAGGGCGCTCTGGGGCCAACGTCCTGACTTTC
many	TRBJ2-3	TRBV7-2	.	CASSFGSSDTQYF	TGTGCCAGCAGCTTCGGATCATCAGATACGCAGTATTTT